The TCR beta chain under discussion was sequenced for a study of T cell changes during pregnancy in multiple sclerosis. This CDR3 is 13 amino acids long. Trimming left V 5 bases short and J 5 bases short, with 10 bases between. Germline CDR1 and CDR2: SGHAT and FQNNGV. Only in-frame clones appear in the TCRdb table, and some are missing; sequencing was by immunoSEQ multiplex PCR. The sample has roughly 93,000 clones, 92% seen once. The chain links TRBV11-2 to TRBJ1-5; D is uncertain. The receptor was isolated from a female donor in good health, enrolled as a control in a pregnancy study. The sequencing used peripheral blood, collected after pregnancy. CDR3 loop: CASSHTTDQPQHF. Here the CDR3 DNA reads TGTGCCAGCAGCCACACGACTGATCAGCCCCAGCATTTT.